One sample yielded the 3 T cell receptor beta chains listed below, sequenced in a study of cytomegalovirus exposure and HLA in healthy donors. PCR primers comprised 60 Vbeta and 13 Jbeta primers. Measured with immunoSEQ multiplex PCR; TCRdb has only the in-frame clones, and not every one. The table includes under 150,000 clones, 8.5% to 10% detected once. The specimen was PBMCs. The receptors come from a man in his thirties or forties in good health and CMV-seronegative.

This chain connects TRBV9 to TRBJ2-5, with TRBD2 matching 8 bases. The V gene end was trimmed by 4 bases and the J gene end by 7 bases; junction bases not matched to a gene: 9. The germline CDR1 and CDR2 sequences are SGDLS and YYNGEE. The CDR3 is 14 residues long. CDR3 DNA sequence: TGTGCCAGCAGCCCCCGGACTAGCCTGGGGACCCAGTACTTC. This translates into CASSPRTSLGTQYF.

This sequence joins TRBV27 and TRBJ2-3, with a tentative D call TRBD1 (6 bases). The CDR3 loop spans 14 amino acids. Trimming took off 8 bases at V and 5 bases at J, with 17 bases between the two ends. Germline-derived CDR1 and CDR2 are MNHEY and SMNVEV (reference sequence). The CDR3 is CASGISGVLDTQYF. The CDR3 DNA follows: TGTGCCAGCGGGATTTCAGGGGTTTTAGATACGCAGTATTTT.

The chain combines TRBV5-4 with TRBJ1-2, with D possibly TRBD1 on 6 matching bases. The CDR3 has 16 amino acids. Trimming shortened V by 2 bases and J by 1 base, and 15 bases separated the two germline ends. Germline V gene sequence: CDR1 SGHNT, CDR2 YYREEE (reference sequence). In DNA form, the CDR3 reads TGTGCCAGCAGCTTAAAACAGGGCACGGATAACTATGGCTACACCTTC. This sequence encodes CASSLKQGTDNYGYTF.